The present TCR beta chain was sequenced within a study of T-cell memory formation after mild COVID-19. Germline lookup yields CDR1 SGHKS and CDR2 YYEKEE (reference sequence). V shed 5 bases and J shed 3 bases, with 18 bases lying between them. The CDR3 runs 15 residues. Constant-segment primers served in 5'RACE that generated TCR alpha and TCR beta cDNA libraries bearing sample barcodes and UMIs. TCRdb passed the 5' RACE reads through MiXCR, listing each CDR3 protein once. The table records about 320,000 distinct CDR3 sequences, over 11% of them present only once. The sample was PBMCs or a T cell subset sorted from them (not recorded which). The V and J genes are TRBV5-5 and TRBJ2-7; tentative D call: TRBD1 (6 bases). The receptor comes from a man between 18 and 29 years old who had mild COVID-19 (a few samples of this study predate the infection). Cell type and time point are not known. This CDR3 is CASSQTGQRLYEQYF. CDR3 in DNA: TGTGCCAGCAGTCAAACAGGACAGAGACTCTACGAGCAGTACTTC.